These T cell receptor beta chains were read from a single sample in a study of blood T cell repertoires in COVID-19. Method: immunoSEQ multiplex PCR; TCRdb's copy keeps in-frame clones and lacks some. The profile shows more than 95,000 clones, roughly 91% of them singletons. The sequenced material came from peripheral blood. Source of these receptors: a human donor in a cohort sampled during active COVID-19. Each CDR3 is given with its conserved first and last residue. A D gene is named only where the DNA matches it firmly. Expanded clones are given a class, and other clones once, few, many or no size at all.

.	TRBV9	TRBJ2-7	.	TGTGCCAGCAGCGAAGGGACAAAGACCTACGAGCAGTACTTC	CASSEGTKTYEQYF
.	TRBV5-8	TRBJ2-2	.	TGTGCCAGCAGCTTGGGACAGGTGTACACCGGGGAGCTGTTTTTT	CASSLGQVYTGELFF
.	TRBV5-1	TRBJ1-3	.	TGCGCCAGCAGCTTGGCCTCCAGTGGCAGCTCTGGAAACACCATATATTTT	CASSLASSGSSGNTIYF
.	TRBV7-6	TRBJ2-6	.	TGTGCCAGCAGCCATCCCCTGACAGCTGATTCTGGGGCCAACGTCCTGACTTTC	CASSHPLTADSGANVLTF
.	TRBV30	TRBJ1-2	.	TGTGCCTGGAGTTTGGGTTTACAGATCTATGGCTACACCTTC	CAWSLGLQIYGYTF
.	TRBV13	TRBJ2-7	.	TGTGCCAGCAGCTTAACTTCGGCCTACGAGCAGTACTTC	CASSLTSAYEQYF
.	TRBV6-5	TRBJ1-2	.	TGTGCCAGCAGTCCCCGGACAACGGAAGGCTACACCTTC	CASSPRTTEGYTF
.	TRBV11-3	TRBJ2-2	.	TGTGCCAGCAGCTTAGCGGGCACCGGGGAGCTGTTTTTT	CASSLAGTGELFF
.	TRBV11-2	TRBJ2-1	.	TGTGCCAGCAGCCCTCTAGTCAGCATACTCAATGAGCAGTTCTTC	CASSPLVSILNEQFF
.	TRBV19	TRBJ2-7	.	TGTGCCAGTAGTTTTGCACACAGGGACTACGAGCAGTACTTC	CASSFAHRDYEQYF
.	TRBV4-2	TRBJ1-2	once	TGTGCCAGCAGCCAAGGAGGAACCAACTATGGCTACACCTTC	CASSQGGTNYGYTF
.	TRBV6-5	TRBJ1-2	.	TGTGCCAGCAGTTACTCGGGCGGTGCGGGTGGCTACACCTTC	CASSYSGGAGGYTF
.	TRBV4-2	TRBJ2-3	.	TGTGCCAGCAGCCAACCGAATCCAGGGAATACGCAGTATTTT	CASSQPNPGNTQYF
.	TRBV6-4	TRBJ2-5	.	TGTGCCAGCAGTGACCAGGAGGGCGAGACCCAGTACTTC	CASSDQEGETQYF
.	TRBV6-5	TRBJ1-1	.	TGTGCCAGCAGTTACTCGCAGGATTTGACTGAAGCTTTCTTT	CASSYSQDLTEAFF
.	TRBV21-1	TRBJ1-5	.	TGTGCCTACCGGGACAGGGTGCCTAGCAATCAGCCCCAGCATTTT	CAYRDRVPSNQPQHF
.	TRBV6-2/TRBV6-3	TRBJ2-3	once	TGTGCCAGCAGTTACTCGTCTCCCACAGATACGCAGTATTTT	CASSYSSPTDTQYF
.	TRBV28	TRBJ1-1	once	TGTGCCAGCAGTTTGCTTCGTGGGAGAGCTTTCTTT	CASSLLRGRAFF
.	TRBV7-9	TRBJ1-1	few	TGTGCCAGCAGCTCACGTGGAGGGAACACTGAAGCTTTCTTT	CASSSRGGNTEAFF
.	TRBV5-1	TRBJ2-1	.	TGCGCCAGCAGCTCTGGGAGCCCCAGCTCCTACAATGAGCAGTTCTTC	CASSSGSPSSYNEQFF
.	TRBV29-1	TRBJ2-1	.	TGCAGCGTTGATTGGGCCAGGAATGAGCAGTTCTTC	CSVDWARNEQFF
.	TRBV4-1	TRBJ2-7	.	TGCGCCAGCAGCCAAGTGCCAACGAGCTCCTACGAGCAGTACTTC	CASSQVPTSSYEQYF
TRBD2	TRBV28	TRBJ2-1	.	TGTGCCAGCAGTTTAGGGGCTAGCGGGAGTTTGGGGTATTTCAGGAATGAGCAGTTCTTC	CASSLGASGSLGYFRNEQFF
TRBD1	TRBV15	TRBJ1-6	.	TGTGCCACCAGAGACTGGGACAGATATTCACCCCTCCACTTT	CATRDWDRYSPLHF
.	TRBV5-1	TRBJ2-5	.	TGCGCCAGCAGCCCCCAAACAGGGATCCAAGAGATCCAGTACTTC	CASSPQTGIQEIQYF
TRBD2	TRBV6-2/TRBV6-3	TRBJ2-1	.	TGTGCCAGCAGTTACTATACGGGAGGGAAATACAATGAGCAGTTCTTC	CASSYYTGGKYNEQFF
TRBD2	TRBV4-1	TRBJ2-7	.	TGCGCCAGCAGCCAAGATATACTAGCGGCCGCCTACGAGCAGTACTTC	CASSQDILAAAYEQYF